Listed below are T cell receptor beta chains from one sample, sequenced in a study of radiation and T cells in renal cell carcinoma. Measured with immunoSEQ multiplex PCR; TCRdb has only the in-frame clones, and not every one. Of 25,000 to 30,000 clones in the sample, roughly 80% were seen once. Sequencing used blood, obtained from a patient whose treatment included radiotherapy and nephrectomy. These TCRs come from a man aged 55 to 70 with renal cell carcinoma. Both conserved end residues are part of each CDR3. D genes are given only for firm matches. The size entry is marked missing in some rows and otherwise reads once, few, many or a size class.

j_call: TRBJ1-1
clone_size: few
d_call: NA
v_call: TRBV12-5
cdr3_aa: CASGLTGMRTEAFF
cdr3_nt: TGTGCTAGTGGTTTGACAGGGATGAGAACTGAAGCTTTCTTT

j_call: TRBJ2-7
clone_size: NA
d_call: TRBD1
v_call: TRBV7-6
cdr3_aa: CASSRIPGQGRYEQYF
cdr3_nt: TGTGCCAGCAGCAGAATCCCGGGACAGGGGCGGTACGAGCAGTACTTC

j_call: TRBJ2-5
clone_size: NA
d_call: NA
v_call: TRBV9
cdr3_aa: CASSVDRPGETQYF
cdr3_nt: TGTGCCAGCAGCGTAGACAGGCCTGGAGAGACCCAGTACTTC

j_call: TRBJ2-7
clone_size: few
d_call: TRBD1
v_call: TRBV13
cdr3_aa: CASSETTPTGLTYEQYF
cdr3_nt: TGTGCCAGCAGTGAAACAACCCCGACAGGGCTTACCTACGAGCAGTACTTC

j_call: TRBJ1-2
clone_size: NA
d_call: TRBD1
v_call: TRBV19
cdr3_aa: CASTQGAALSGYTF
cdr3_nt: TGTGCCAGTACACAGGGGGCTGCATTGAGTGGCTACACCTTC

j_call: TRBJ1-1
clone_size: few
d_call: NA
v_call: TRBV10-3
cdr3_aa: CAISESSTGRTEAFF
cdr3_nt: TGTGCCATCAGTGAGTCGAGTACAGGGCGGACTGAAGCTTTCTTT

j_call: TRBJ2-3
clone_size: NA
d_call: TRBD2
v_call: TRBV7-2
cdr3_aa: CASSPLLGLAGGADTQYF
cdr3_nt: TGTGCCAGCAGCCCACTCCTCGGACTAGCGGGAGGGGCAGATACGCAGTATTTT

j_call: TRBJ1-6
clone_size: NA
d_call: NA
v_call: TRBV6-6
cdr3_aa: CASSRSNSPLHF
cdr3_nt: TGTGCCAGCAGCCGATCCAATTCACCCCTCCACTTT

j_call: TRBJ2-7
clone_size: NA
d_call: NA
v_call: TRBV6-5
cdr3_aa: CASSYLPRRGYEQYF
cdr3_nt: TGTGCCAGCAGTTACTTACCGCGGCGGGGCTACGAGCAGTACTTC

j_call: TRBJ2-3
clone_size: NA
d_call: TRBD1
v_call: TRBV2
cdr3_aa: CASSPLEQGLPYWDTQYF
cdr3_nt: TGTGCCAGCAGTCCACTGGAACAGGGGCTACCTTACTGGGATACGCAGTATTTT

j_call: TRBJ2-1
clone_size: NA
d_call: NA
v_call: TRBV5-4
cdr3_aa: CASSYPGDSGEQFF
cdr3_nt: TGTGCCAGCAGTTATCCTGGTGACTCGGGTGAGCAGTTCTTC

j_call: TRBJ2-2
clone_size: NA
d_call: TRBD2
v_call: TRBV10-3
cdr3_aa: CAMAGSGFANTGELFF
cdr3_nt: TGTGCCATGGCCGGTAGCGGGTTCGCGAACACCGGGGAGCTGTTTTTT

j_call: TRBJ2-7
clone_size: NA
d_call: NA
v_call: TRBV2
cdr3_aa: CASSVMTATYEQYF
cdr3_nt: TGTGCCAGCAGTGTGATGACCGCAACCTACGAGCAGTACTTC

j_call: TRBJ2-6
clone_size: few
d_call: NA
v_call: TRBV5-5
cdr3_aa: CASSRSGGANVLTF
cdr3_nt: TGTGCCAGCAGTCGGAGTGGTGGGGCCAACGTCCTGACTTTC

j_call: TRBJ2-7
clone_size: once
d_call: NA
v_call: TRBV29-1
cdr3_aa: CSGGGGRAPSEQYF
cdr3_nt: TGCAGCGGAGGGGGGGGGAGAGCCCCCAGCGAGCAGTACTTC

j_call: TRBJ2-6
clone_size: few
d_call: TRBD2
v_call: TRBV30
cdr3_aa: CAWSVMLAGASSGANVLTF
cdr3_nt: TGTGCCTGGAGTGTAATGCTAGCGGGTGCCAGCTCTGGGGCCAACGTCCTGACTTTC

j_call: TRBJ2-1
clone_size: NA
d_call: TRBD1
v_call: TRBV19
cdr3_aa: CAGSRTGSDEQFF
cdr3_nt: TGTGCCGGTTCCAGGACAGGGTCTGATGAGCAGTTCTTC

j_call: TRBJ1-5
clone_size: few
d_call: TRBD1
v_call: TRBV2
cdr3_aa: CASTQTGGWQPQHF
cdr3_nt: TGTGCCAGCACTCAGACAGGGGGCTGGCAGCCCCAGCATTTT

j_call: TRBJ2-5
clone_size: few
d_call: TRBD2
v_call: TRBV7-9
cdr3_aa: CASSPRLAGGLETQYF
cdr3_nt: TGTGCCAGCAGCCCTCGACTAGCGGGAGGACTGGAGACCCAGTACTTC

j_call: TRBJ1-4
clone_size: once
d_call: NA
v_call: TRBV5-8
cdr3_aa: CASSFGASGNLFF
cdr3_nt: TGTGCCAGCAGCTTCGGGGCGTCAGGGAACCTGTTTTTT

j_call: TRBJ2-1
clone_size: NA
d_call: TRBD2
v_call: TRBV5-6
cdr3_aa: CASSQGLAGPWAEQFF
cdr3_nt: TGTGCCAGCAGCCAGGGACTAGCGGGACCGTGGGCTGAGCAGTTCTTC

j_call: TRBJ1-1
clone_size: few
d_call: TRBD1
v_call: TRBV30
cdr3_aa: CAWGRDSNTEAFF
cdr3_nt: TGTGCCTGGGGAAGGGACAGCAACACTGAAGCTTTCTTT

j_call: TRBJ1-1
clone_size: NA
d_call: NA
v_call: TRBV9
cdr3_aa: CASSGPQGIPMNTEAFF
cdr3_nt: TGTGCCAGCAGCGGGCCACAGGGTATACCCATGAACACTGAAGCTTTCTTT

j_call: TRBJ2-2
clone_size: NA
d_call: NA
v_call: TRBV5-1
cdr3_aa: CASSLLLANTGELFF
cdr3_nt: TGCGCCAGCAGCTTGCTACTCGCGAACACCGGGGAGCTGTTTTTT

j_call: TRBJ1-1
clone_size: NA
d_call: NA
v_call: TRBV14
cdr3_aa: CASTPGLPGVTEAFF
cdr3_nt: TGTGCCAGCACGCCAGGCTTGCCGGGAGTCACTGAAGCTTTCTTT

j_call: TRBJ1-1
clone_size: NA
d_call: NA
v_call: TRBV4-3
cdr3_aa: CASSQDPGTEAFF
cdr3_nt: TGCGCCAGCAGCCAAGATCCGGGCACTGAAGCTTTCTTT

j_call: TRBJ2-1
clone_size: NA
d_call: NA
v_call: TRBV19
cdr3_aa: CASSIWFKGDEQFF
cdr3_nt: TGTGCCAGTAGTATTTGGTTTAAGGGGGATGAGCAGTTCTTC

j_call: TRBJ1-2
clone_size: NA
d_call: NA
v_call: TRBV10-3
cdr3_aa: CAISESSPGTIINYGYTF
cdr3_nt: TGTGCCATCAGTGAGTCGAGTCCCGGGACCATCATCAACTATGGCTACACCTTC

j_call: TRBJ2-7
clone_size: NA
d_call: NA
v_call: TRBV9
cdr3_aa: CASSVTPVVSAAYEQYF
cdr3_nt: TGTGCCAGCAGCGTAACCCCGGTTGTTAGCGCTGCCTACGAGCAGTACTTC

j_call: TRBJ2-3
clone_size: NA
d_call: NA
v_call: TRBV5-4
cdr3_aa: CASSSNTDTQYF
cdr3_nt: TGTGCCAGCAGCTCCAACACAGATACGCAGTATTTT

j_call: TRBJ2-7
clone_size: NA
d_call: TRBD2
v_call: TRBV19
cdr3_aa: CASRLADHYEQYF
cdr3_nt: TGTGCCAGTAGACTAGCGGACCACTACGAGCAGTACTTC

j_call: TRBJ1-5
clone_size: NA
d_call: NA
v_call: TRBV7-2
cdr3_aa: CASSLLGADQPQHF
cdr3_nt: TGTGCCAGCAGCTTACTCGGGGCAGATCAGCCCCAGCATTTT

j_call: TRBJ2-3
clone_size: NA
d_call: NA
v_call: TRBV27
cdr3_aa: CASSFKAVGVDTDTQYF
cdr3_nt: TGTGCCAGCAGTTTTAAAGCCGTGGGGGTTGACACAGATACGCAGTATTTT

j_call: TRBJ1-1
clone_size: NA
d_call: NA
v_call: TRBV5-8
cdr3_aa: CASTPGGPEAFF
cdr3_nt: TGTGCCAGCACCCCGGGGGGCCCTGAAGCTTTCTTT